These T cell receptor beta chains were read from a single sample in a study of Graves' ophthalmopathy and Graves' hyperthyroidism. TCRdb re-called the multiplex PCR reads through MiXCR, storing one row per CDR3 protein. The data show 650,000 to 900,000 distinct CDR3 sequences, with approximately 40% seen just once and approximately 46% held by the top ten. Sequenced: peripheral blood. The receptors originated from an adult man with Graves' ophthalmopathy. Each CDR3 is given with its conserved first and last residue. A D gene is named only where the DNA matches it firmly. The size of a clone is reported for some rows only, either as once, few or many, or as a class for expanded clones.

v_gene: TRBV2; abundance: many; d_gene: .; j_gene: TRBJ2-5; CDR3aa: CASSADGNQETQYF; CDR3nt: TGTGCCAGCAGCGCAGATGGAAATCAAGAGACCCAGTACTTC
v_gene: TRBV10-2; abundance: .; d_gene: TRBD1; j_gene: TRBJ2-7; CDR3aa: CASSVSTGVEQYF; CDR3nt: TGCGCCAGCAGTGTGAGTACAGGGGTCGAGCAGTACTTC
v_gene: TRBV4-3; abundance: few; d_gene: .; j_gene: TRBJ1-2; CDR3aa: CASSQDGSVNYGYTF; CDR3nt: TGCGCCAGCAGCCAAGACGGAAGTGTGAACTATGGCTACACCTTC
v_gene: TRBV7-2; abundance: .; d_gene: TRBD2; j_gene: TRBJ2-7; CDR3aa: CASSLQEGGPISYEQYF; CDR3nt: TGTGCCAGCAGCTTACAGGAGGGAGGGCCTATATCGTACGAGCAGTACTTC
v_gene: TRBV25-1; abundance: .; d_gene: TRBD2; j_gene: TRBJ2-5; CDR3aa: CASSSRLAGGGEETQYF; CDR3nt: TGTGCCAGCAGCTCCCGACTAGCGGGGGGCGGAGAAGAGACCCAGTACTTC
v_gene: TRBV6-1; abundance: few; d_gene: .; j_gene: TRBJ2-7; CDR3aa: CASSWTADYEQYF; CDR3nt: TGTGCCAGCAGTTGGACAGCCGACTACGAGCAGTACTTC
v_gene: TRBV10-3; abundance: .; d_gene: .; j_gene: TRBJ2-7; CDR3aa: CASRKCRTSSYEQYF; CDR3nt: TGTGCCAGCAGGAAGTGCAGGACGAGCTCCTACGAGCAGTACTTC
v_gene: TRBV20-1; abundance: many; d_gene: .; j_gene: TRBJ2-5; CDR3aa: CSAIGGVQETQYF; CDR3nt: TGCAGTGCTATTGGGGGCGTCCAAGAGACCCAGTACTTC
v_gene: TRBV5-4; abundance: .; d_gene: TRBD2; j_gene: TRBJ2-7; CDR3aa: CASSLGGSGRYEQYF; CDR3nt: TGTGCCAGCAGCTTGGGAGGTAGCGGGAGATACGAGCAGTACTTC
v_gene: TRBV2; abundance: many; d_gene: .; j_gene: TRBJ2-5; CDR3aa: CAAYSGFKETQYF; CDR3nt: TGTGCCGCCTACTCGGGCTTCAAGGAGACCCAGTACTTC
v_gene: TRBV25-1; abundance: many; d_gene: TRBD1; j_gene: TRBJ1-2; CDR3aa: CASSGQGTDGYTF; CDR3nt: TGTGCCAGCAGTGGACAGGGGACGGACGGCTACACCTTC
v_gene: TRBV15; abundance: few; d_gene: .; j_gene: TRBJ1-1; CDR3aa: CATSRDAGRGAEAFF; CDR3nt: TGTGCCACCAGCAGAGATGCCGGCCGGGGGGCTGAAGCTTTCTTT
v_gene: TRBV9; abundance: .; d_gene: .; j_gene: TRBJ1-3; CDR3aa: CASSYSAGPKNTIYF; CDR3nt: TGTGCCAGCAGTTACTCTGCCGGGCCTAAAAACACCATATATTTT
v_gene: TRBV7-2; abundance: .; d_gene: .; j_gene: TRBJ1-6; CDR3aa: CASSHPGVSPLHF; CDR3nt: TGCGCCAGCAGCCACCCTGGGGTTTCACCCCTCCACTTT
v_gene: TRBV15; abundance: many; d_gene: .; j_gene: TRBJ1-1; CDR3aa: CATAIGAGNTEAFF; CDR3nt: TGTGCCACTGCTATCGGGGCCGGGAACACTGAAGCTTTCTTT
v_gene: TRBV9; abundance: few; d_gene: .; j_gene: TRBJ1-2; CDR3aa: CASSVADRRYYGYTF; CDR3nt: TGTGCCAGCAGCGTAGCTGACAGGAGATACTATGGCTACACCTTC
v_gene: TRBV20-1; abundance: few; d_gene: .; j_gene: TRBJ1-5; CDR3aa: CSARDREFNQPQHF; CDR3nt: TGCAGTGCTAGGGACCGGGAGTTCAATCAGCCCCAGCATTTT
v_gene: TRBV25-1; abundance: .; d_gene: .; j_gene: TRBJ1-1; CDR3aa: CASSVAGEITEAFF; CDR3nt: TGTGCCAGCAGCGTAGCCGGGGAAATCACTGAAGCTTTCTTT
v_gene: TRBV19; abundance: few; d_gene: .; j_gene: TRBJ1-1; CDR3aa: CASSQKRNTEAFF; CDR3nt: TGTGCCAGTAGTCAGAAGAGAAACACTGAAGCTTTCTTT
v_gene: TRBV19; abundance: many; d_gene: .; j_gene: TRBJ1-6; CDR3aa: CASSIGGVSSPLHF; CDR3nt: TGTGCCAGTAGTATAGGAGGAGTCTCTTCACCCCTCCACTTT
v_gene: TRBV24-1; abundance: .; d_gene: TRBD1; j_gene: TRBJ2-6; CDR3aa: CATSDFDRGLSGANVLTF; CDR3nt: TGTGCCACCAGTGATTTCGACAGGGGGCTCTCTGGGGCCAACGTCCTGACTTTC
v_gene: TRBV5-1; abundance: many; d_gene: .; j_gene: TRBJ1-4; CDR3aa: CASSFSNEKLFF; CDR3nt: TGCGCCAGCAGCTTTAGTAATGAAAAACTGTTTTTT
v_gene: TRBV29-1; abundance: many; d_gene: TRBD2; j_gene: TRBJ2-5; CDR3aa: CSVEVSVGLAETQYF; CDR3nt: TGCAGCGTTGAAGTCTCAGTGGGACTAGCGGAGACCCAGTACTTC
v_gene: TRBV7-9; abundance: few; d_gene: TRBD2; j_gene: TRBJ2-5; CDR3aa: CASSLRGRLAGGFGETQYF; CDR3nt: TGTGCCAGCAGCTTAAGAGGGCGACTAGCGGGAGGTTTTGGCGAGACCCAGTACTTC
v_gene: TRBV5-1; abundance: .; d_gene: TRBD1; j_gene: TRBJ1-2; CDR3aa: CASSPGTGGIGGYTF; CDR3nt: TGCGCCAGCAGCCCAGGGACAGGGGGAATCGGTGGCTACACCTTC
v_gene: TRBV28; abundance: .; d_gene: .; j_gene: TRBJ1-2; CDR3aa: CASTYLNHGYTF; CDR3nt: TGTGCCAGCACCTATCTGAACCATGGCTACACCTTC
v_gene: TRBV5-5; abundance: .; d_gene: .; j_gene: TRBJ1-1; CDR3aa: CASSLSIDENTEAFF; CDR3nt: TGTGCCAGCAGCTTGTCTATCGATGAGAACACTGAAGCTTTCTTT
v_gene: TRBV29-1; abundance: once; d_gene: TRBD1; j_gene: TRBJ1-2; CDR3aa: CSAGQGANYGYTF; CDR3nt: TGCAGCGCTGGACAGGGAGCTAACTATGGCTACACCTTC
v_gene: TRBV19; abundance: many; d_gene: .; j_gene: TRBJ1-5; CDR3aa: CASSVTGFGQPQHF; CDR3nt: TGTGCCAGTAGTGTCACAGGGTTCGGTCAGCCCCAGCATTTT
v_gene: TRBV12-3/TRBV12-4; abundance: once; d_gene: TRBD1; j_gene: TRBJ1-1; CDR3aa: CASTLAGQMNTEAFF; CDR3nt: TGTGCCAGCACACTAGCGGGACAGATGAACACTGAAGCTTTCTTT
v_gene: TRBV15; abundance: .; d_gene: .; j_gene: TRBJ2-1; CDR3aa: CATSVLRDEQFF; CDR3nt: TGTGCCACCAGCGTACTCAGGGACGAGCAGTTCTTC
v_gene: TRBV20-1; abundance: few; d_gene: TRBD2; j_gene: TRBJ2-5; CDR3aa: CSARDGSGGQETQYF; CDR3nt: TGCAGTGCTAGAGATGGTAGCGGGGGCCAAGAGACCCAGTACTTC
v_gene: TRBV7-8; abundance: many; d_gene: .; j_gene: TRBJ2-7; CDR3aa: CASRRDFSSYEQYF; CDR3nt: TGTGCCAGCAGACGGGACTTCAGCTCCTACGAGCAGTACTTC
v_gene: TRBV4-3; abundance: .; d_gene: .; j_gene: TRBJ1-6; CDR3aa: CASSQDKDSSYNSPLHF; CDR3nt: TGCGCCAGCAGCCAAGATAAGGACAGCTCCTATAATTCACCCCTCCACTTT
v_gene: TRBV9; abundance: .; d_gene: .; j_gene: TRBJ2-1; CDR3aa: CASSRGYEQFF; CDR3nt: TGTGCCAGCAGTCGGGGCTACGAGCAGTTCTTC
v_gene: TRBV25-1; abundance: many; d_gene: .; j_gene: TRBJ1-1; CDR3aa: CASRLGGSGKSFF; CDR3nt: TGTGCCAGCAGACTCGGGGGGTCCGGGAAATCTTTCTTT
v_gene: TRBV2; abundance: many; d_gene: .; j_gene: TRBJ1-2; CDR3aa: CASCGEANYGYTF; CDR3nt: TGTGCCAGCTGCGGAGAAGCTAACTATGGCTACACCTTC
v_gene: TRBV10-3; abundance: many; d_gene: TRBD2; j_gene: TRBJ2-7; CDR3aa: CAISEAGDTYEQYF; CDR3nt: TGTGCCATCAGTGAAGCGGGGGATACCTACGAGCAGTACTTC
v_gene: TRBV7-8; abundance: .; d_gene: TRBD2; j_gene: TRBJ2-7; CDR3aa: CASSHSGRAERMQYF; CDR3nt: TGTGCCAGCAGTCATAGCGGGAGGGCTGAGCGGATGCAGTACTTC
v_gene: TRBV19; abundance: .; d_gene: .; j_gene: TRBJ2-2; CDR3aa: CASSLQDTGELFF; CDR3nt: TGTGCCAGTAGTCTACAGGACACCGGGGAGCTGTTTTTT
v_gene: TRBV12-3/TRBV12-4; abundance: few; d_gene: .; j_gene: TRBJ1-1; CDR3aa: CASTLLQGNTEAFF; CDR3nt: TGTGCCAGCACCCTCCTACAGGGGAACACTGAAGCTTTCTTT
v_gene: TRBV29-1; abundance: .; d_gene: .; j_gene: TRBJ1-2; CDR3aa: CSVKDNYGYTF; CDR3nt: TGCAGCGTTAAGGACAACTATGGCTACACCTTC
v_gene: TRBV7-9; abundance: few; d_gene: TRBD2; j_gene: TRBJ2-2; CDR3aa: CASSSMTSLDTGELFF; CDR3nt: TGTGCCAGCAGTTCGATGACTAGCCTCGACACCGGGGAGCTGTTTTTT
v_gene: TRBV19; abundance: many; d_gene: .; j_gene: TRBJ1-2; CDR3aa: CASIETGTYYGYTF; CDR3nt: TGTGCCAGTATCGAGACTGGGACGTATTATGGCTACACCTTC
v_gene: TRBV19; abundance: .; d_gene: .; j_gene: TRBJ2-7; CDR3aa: CASSQAFGPYEQYF; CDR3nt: TGCGCCAGCAGCCAGGCCTTTGGGCCCTACGAGCAATACTTC
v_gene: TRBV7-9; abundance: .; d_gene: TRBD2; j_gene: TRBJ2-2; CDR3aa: CASSQDYSSGSSWGTGELFF; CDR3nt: TGTGCCAGCAGCCAAGATTATTCTAGCGGGAGTAGTTGGGGTACCGGGGAGCTGTTTTTT
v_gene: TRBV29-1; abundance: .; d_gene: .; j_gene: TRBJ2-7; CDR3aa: CSVVRGGSYEQYF; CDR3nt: TGCAGCGTTGTCAGGGGGGGATCCTACGAGCAGTACTTC
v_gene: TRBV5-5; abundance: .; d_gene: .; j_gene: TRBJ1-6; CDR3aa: CASSSLAGPELALHF; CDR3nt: TGTGCCAGCAGCAGTCTAGCGGGACCGGAGTTGGCCCTCCACTTT
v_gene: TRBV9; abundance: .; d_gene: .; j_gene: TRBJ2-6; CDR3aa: CAPMDSGANVLTF; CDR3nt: TGTGCCCCGATGGATTCTGGGGCCAACGTCCTGACTTTC
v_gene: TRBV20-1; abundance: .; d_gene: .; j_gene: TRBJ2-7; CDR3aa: CSAAETAHSYEQYF; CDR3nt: TGCAGTGCAGCCGAGACAGCTCACTCCTACGAGCAGTACTTC
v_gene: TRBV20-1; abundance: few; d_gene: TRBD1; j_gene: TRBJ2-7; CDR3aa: CSAAQNRGSYEQYF; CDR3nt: TGCAGTGCCGCCCAGAACAGGGGAAGCTACGAGCAGTACTTC
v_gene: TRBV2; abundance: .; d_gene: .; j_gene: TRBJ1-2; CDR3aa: CASSEVNRVYGYTF; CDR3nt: TGTGCCAGCAGTGAAGTGAACAGGGTTTATGGCTACACCTTC
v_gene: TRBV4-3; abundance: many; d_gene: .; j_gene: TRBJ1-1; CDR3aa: CASSQDERNTEAFF; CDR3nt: TGCGCCAGCAGCCAAGATGAGAGGAACACTGAAGCTTTCTTT
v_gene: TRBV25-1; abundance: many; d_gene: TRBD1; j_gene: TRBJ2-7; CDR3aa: CASTGQGSYEQYF; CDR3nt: TGTGCCAGCACAGGACAGGGTTCCTACGAGCAGTACTTC
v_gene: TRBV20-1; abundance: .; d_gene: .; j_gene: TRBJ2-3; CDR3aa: CSAPRDISNTQYF; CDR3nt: TGCAGTGCTCCTAGGGACATTTCAAATACGCAGTATTTT